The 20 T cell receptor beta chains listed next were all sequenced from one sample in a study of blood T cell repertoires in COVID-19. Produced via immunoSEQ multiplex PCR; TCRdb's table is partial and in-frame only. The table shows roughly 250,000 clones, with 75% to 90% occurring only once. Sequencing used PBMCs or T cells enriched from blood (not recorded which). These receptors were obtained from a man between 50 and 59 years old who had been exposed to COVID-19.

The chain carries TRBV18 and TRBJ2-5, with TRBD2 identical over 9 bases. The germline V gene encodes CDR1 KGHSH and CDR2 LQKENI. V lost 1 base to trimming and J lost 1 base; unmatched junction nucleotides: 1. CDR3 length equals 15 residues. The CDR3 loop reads CASSPLAGAQETQYF. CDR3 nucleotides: TGTGCCAGCTCACCACTAGCGGGGGCCCAAGAGACCCAGTACTTC.

The CDR3 DNA reads as TGTGCCAGCAGCCTCATGGAGACCCAGTACTTC. Protein product: CASSLMETQYF. This chain links TRBV3-1 (or the pseudogene TRBV3-2) with TRBJ2-5, with unresolved D. Germline V gene data show CDR1 as LGHDT and CDR2 as YNNKEL (reference sequence). The CDR3 totals 11 residues. Deletions cut 4 bases from V and 5 bases from J, with 5 bases between.

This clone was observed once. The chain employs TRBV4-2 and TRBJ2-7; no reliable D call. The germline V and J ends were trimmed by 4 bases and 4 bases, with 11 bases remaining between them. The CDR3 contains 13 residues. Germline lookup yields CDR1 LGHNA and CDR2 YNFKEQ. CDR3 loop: CASSRLSTYEQYF. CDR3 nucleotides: TGTGCCAGCAGCCGCTTATCGACTTACGAGCAGTACTTC.

The CDR3 protein is CASSLLAGGSSYEQYF. The DNA of the CDR3 is TGTGCCAGCAGTTTACTAGCGGGGGGCAGCTCCTACGAGCAGTACTTC. The V call is TRBV27, the J call TRBJ2-7; 11 bases match TRBD2. With V trimmed by 2 bases and J by 0 bases, 3 bases remained unmatched. Germline-derived CDR1 and CDR2 are MNHEY and SMNVEV (reference sequence). This CDR3 is 16 amino acids long.

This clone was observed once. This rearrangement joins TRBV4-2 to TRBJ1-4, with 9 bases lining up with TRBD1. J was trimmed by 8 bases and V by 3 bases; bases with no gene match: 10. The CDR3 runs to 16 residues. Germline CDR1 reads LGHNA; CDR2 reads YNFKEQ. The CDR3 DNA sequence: TGTGCCAGCAGCCAGCAAGGGACAGGGAAAGGAGAAAAACTGTTTTTT. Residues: CASSQQGTGKGEKLFF.

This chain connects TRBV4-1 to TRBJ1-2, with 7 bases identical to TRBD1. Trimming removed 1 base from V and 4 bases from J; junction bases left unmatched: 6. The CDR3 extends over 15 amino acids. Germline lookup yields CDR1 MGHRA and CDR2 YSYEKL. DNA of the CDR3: TGCGCCAGCAGCCAAGGAACAGGGGATGTCTATGGCTACACCTTC. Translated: CASSQGTGDVYGYTF.

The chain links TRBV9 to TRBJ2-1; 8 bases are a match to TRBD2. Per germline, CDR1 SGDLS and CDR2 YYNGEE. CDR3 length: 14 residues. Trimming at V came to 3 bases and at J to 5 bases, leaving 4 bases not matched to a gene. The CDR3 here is CASSATGGHNEQFF. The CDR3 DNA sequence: TGTGCCAGCAGCGCGACGGGGGGGCACAATGAGCAGTTCTTC. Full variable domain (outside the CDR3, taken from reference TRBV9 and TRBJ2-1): DSGVTQTPKHLITATGQRVTLRCSPRSGDLSVYWYQQSLDQGLQFLIQYYNGEERAKGNILERFSAQQFPDLHSELNLSSLELGDSALYFCASSATGGHNEQFFGPGTRLTVL.

The DNA of the CDR3 is TGTGCCAGCAGTTCTCAGGGGCGGTATGGCTACACCTTC. This gives the protein CASSSQGRYGYTF. The genes are TRBV28 and TRBJ1-2; D is possibly TRBD1 (6 bases). The germline V and J ends were trimmed by 4 bases and 5 bases, with 11 bases remaining between them. CDR3 size: 13 residues. CDR1 is MDHEN, CDR2 SYDVKM, per germline.

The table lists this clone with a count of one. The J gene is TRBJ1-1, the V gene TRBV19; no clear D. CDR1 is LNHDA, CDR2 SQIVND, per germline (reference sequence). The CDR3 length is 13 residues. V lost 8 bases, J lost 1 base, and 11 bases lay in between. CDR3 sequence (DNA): TGTGCCAGTTCGGTTACCGCGAACACTGAAGCTTTCTTT. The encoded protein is CASSVTANTEAFF.

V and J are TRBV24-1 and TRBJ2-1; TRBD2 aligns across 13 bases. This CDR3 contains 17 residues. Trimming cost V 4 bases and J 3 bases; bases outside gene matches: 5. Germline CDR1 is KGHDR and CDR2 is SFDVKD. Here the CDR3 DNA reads TGTGCCACCAGTGAGCCCGGGACTAGCGGGATCTACAATGAGCAGTTCTTC. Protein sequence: CATSEPGTSGIYNEQFF.

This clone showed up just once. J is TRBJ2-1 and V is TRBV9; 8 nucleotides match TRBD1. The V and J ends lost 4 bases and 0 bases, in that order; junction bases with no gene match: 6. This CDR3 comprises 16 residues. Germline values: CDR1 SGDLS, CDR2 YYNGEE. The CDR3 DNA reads TGTGCCAGCAGCCTCCGGACAGGGATCTCCTACAATGAGCAGTTCTTC. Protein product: CASSLRTGISYNEQFF.

The CDR3 DNA reads TGTGCCAGCAGCTTGGTTCCAGGGGACTATGGCTACACCTTC. Its translation is CASSLVPGDYGYTF. V is TRBV11-2 and J is TRBJ1-2, with D tentatively TRBD1 (6 bases). V lost 3 bases and J 3 bases, leaving 11 bases between the germline ends. This CDR3 has 14 residues. The germline gives CDR1 SGHAT, CDR2 FQNNGV. The full variable domain, with the rest looked up from reference TRBV11-2 and TRBJ1-2, is EAGVAQSPRYKIIEKRQSVAFWCNPISGHATLYWYQQILGQGPKLLIQFQNNGVVDDSQLPKDRFSAERLKGVDSTLKIQPAKLEDSAVYLCASSLVPGDYGYTFGSGTRLTVV.

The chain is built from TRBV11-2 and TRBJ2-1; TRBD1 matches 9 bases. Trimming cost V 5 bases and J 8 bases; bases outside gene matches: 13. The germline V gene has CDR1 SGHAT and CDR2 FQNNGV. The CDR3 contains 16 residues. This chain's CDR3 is CASSLLGGQGIYEQFF. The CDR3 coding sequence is TGTGCCAGCAGCCTCCTAGGGGGACAGGGAATTTATGAGCAGTTCTTC.

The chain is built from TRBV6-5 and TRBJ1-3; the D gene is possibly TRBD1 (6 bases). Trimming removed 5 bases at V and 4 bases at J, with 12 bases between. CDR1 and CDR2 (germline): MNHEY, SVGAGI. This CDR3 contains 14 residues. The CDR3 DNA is TGTGCCAGCAGTCTCCATGGACAGGGAAACACCATATATTTT. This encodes CASSLHGQGNTIYF.

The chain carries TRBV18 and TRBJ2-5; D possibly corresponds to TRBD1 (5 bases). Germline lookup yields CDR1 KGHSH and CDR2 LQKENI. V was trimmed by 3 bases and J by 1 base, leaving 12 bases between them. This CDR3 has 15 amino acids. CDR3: CASSPPAQGQETQYF. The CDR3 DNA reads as TGTGCCAGCTCACCCCCCGCCCAGGGCCAAGAGACCCAGTACTTC.

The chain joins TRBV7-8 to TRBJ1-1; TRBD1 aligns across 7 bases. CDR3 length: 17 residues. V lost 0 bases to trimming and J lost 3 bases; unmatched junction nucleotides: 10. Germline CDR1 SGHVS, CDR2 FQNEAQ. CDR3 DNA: TGTGCCAGCAGCTTAGCGCGTCGGCGTAGGGGGCACACTGAAGCTTTCTTT. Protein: CASSLARRRRGHTEAFF.

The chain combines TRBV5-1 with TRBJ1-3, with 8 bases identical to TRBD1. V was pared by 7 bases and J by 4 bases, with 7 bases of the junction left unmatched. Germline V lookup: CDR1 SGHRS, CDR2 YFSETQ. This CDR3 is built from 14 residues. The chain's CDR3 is CASAPQGGGNTIYF. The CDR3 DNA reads TGCGCCAGCGCCCCACAGGGGGGAGGAAACACCATATATTTT.

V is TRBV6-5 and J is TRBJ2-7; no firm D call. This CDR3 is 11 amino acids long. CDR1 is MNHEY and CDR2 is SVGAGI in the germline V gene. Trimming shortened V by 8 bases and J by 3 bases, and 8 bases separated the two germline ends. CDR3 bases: TGTGCCAGCGGGCAGAACTACGAGCAGTACGTC. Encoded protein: CASGQNYEQYV.

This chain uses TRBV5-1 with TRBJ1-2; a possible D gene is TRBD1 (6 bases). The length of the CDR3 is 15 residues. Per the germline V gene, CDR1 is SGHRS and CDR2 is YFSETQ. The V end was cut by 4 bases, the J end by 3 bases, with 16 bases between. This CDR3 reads CASSTTGKRDYGYTF. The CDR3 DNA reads TGCGCCAGCAGCACCACAGGGAAAAGGGACTATGGCTACACCTTC.

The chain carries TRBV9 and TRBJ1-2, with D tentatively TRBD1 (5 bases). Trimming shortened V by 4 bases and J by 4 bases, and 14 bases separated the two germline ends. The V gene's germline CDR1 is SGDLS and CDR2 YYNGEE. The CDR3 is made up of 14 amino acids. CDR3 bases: TGTGCCAGCAGCCCCGGACACCCTTTCTATGGCTACACCTTC. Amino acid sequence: CASSPGHPFYGYTF. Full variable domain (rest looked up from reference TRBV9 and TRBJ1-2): DSGVTQTPKHLITATGQRVTLRCSPRSGDLSVYWYQQSLDQGLQFLIQYYNGEERAKGNILERFSAQQFPDLHSELNLSSLELGDSALYFCASSPGHPFYGYTFGSGTRLTVV.